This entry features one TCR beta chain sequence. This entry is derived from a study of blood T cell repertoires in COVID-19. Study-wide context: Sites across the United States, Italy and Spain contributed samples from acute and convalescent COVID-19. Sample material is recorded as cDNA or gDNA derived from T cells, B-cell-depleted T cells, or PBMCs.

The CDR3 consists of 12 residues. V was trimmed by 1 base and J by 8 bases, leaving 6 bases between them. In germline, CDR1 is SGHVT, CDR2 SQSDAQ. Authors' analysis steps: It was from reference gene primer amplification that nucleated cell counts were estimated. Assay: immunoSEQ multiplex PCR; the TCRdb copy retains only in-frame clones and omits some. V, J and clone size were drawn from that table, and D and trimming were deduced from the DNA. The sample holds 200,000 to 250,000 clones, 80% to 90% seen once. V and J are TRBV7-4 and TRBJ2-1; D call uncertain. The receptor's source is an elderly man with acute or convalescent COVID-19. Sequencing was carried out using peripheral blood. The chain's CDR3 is CASSLDEDEQFF. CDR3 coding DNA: TGTGCCAGCAGCTTAGACGAGGATGAGCAGTTCTTC. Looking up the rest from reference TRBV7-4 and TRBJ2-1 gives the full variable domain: GAGVSQSPRYKVAKRGRDVALRCDSISGHVTLYWYRQTLGQGSEVLTYSQSDAQRDKSGRPSGRFSAERPERSVSTLKIQRTEQGDSAVYLCASSLDEDEQFFGPGTRLTVL.